The clone carrying this T cell receptor (beta chain) was counted a few times. Its target is unknown. Individually, TCR cDNA molecules were each labelled with a unique molecular identifier. Each CDR3 protein is one row after TCRdb ran MiXCR on the 5' RACE reads. The sample shows 65,000 to 85,000 distinct CDR3 sequences, approximately 21% of them seen only once. The data belong to a study of spatial heterogeneity in lung cancer. Study overall: Combinations of a unique TCR and a UMI were tallied in raw reads, and on average each appeared more than ten times.

Time point reported: sample taken at primary tumor resection. Whole RNA, isolated from tumor, nontumor lung or frozen PBMC, was sequenced without prior sorting. The donors were 72 patients with non-small cell lung cancer that was early-stage and untreated. The CDR3 consists of 16 residues. The germline V and J ends were trimmed by 2 bases and 1 base, with 12 bases remaining between them. From germline, CDR1 is KGHSH and CDR2 LQKENI. Study-level results: TCRs found ubiquitously expanded in tumor appeared in blood more at resection than at follow-up.

The sequencing here drew on PBMCs, taken at surgery. The chain is built from TRBV18 and TRBJ2-1; D not certain. The TCR comes from a male donor with early-stage non-small cell lung cancer. The CDR3 bases are TGTGCCAGCTCACCAGCGATGGGCAGATCCTACAATGAGCAGTTCTTC. It translates to CASSPAMGRSYNEQFF. The variable domain in full, completed from reference TRBV18 and TRBJ2-1, reads NAGVMQNPRHLVRRRGQEARLRCSPMKGHSHVYWYRQLPEEGLKFMVYLQKENIIDESGMPKERFSAEFPKEGPSILRIQQVVRGDSAAYFCASSPAMGRSYNEQFFGPGTRLTVL.